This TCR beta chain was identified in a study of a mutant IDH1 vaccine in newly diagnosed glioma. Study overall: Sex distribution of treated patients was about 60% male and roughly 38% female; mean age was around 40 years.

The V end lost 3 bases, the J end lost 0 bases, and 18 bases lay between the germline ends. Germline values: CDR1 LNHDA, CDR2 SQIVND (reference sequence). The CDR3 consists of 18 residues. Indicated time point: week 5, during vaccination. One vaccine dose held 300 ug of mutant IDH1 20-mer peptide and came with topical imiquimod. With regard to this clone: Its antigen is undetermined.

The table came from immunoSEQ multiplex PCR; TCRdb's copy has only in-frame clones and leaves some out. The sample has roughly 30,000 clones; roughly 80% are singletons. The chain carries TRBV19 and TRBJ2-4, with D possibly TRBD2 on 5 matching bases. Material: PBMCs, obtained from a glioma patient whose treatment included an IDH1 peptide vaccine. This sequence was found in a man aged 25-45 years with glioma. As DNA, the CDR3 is TGTGCCAGTAGTATGAAGGAGGTTACGACCCTAGCCAAAAACATTCAGTACTTC. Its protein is CASSMKEVTTLAKNIQYF.